This TCR beta chain was identified during a study of T cell changes during pregnancy in multiple sclerosis. Sequenced by immunoSEQ multiplex PCR; TCRdb stores in-frame clones only, minus some. This sample carries approximately 92,000 clones, 80% to 95% of them seen once, and the ten largest clones take 1.5% to 1.7%. Per germline, CDR1 SGHVS and CDR2 FNYEAQ. Between the trimmed V and J ends, which lost 4 bases and 0 bases, there was a span of 4 bases. The CDR3 has 12 amino acids. In this sample, this clone turned up once. Sequencing was performed on peripheral blood, taken in the first trimester of pregnancy. This receptor was obtained from a female donor with multiple sclerosis, enrolled in a pregnancy study. This chain links TRBV7-6 with TRBJ2-7, with no clear D. The CDR3 nucleotides are TGTGCCAGCAGCTCCAGCTCCTACGAGCAGTACTTC. This gives the protein CASSSSSYEQYF.